This TCR beta chain was sequenced in a study of T cell changes during pregnancy in multiple sclerosis. TCRdb keeps only in-frame clones here, not all; method: immunoSEQ multiplex PCR. This sample has about 100,000 clones, with around 93% found just once. The CDR3 extends over 16 amino acids. Between the trimmed V and J ends, which lost 5 bases and 0 bases, there was a span of 14 bases. Germline V lookup: CDR1 MDHEN, CDR2 SYDVKM. The sequences come from peripheral blood, collected after pregnancy. The V gene is TRBV28, the J gene TRBJ2-1, with D possibly TRBD2 on 6 matching bases. The receptor comes from a female donor with multiple sclerosis, enrolled in a pregnancy study. Written as DNA, the CDR3 is TGTGCCAGCAGTGGGCCTAGCGCGAGCTCCTACAATGAGCAGTTCTTC. Amino acid sequence: CASSGPSASSYNEQFF.